What follows are 28 T cell receptor beta chains derived from one specimen sequenced in a study of blood T cell repertoires in COVID-19. Clones were read by immunoSEQ multiplex PCR, and TCRdb kept only the in-frame ones, dropping some. The sample shows roughly 500,000 clones, around 85% of them seen only once. The source material was peripheral blood. The source of these receptors is a human donor in a cohort sampled during active COVID-19.

This chain joins TRBV29-1 and TRBJ2-7; D possibly corresponds to TRBD2 (6 bases). Trimming took 4 bases from V and 2 from J, leaving 12 bases between them. This CDR3 has 13 amino acids. Germline V gives CDR1 SQVTM, CDR2 ANQGSEA. This chain's CDR3 is CSVGSGTPYEQYF. The CDR3 DNA reads TGCAGCGTTGGATCCGGGACTCCCTACGAGCAGTACTTC.

The chain uses TRBV6-2 or TRBV6-3 and TRBJ2-7; D is unresolved. CDR1 is MNHEY and CDR2 is SVGEGT in the germline V gene. The CDR3 spans 13 residues. V lost 5 bases and J 5 bases, leaving 13 bases between the germline ends. The DNA of the CDR3 is TGTGCCAGCAGTAAGAGTAATTCCCACGAGCAGTACTTC. Protein: CASSKSNSHEQYF.

The rearrangement uses TRBV30 and TRBJ2-7; perhaps TRBD2 as D (6 bases). Trimming took 1 base from V and 3 from J, leaving 13 bases between them. Germline CDR1 and CDR2: GTSNPN and SVGIG (reference sequence). The CDR3 contains 14 residues. CDR3 sequence reads: CAWSEGGLNYEQYF. The CDR3 bases are TGTGCCTGGAGTGAGGGAGGACTCAACTACGAGCAGTACTTC.

V usage is TRBV7-8 and J usage is TRBJ1-5; TRBD1 might be the D (6 bases). Trimming shortened V by 5 bases and J by 5 bases, and 13 bases separated the two germline ends. CDR1 is SGHVS and CDR2 is FQNEAQ in the germline V gene. This CDR3 contains 14 residues. The DNA for the CDR3 is TGTGCCAGCAGCCAAGGGGGGGGATATCAGCCCCAGCATTTT. Amino acid sequence: CASSQGGGYQPQHF.

This clone occurred once. This chain uses TRBV28 with TRBJ1-3; 11 bases align to TRBD1. Germline V CDR1 and CDR2: MDHEN, SYDVKM. CDR3 length: 14 residues. The J segment lost 8 bases and the V segment lost 8 bases, leaving 8 bases of the junction unmatched. The CDR3 nucleotides are TGTGCCAGCTGTGCAGGACAGGGGGCAGACACCATATATTTT. Its translation: CASCAGQGADTIYF.

This clone was counted a single time. V is TRBV6-5 and J is TRBJ1-5; D unclear. V was trimmed by 6 bases and J by 10 bases, leaving 16 bases between them. Per the germline V gene, CDR1 is MNHEY and CDR2 is SVGAGI. The CDR3 is 13 residues long. CDR3 sequence (DNA): TGTGCCAGCAGCCCGGATCCGGGTGCCCCCCAGCATTTT. Amino acids: CASSPDPGAPQHF.

J is TRBJ1-2 and V is TRBV2; D possibly corresponds to TRBD1 (5 bases). The CDR3 totals 12 residues. Per the germline V gene, CDR1 is SNHLY and CDR2 is FYNNEI. Trimming pared 3 bases from V and 6 bases from J, leaving 8 bases between. CDR3 DNA sequence: TGTGCCAGCAGTGAGGAGGGGAATGGCTACACCTTC. Translation gives CASSEEGNGYTF.

This chain connects TRBV19 to TRBJ1-4; TRBD1 matches 7 bases. This CDR3 is 13 amino acids long. Germline CDR1 and CDR2: LNHDA and SQIVND (reference sequence). J lost 3 bases, V lost 10 bases, and 5 bases had no gene match. DNA of the CDR3: TGTGCCACCTCGGGACAGTCTAATGAAAAACTGTTTTTT. Its translation is CATSGQSNEKLFF.

This clone has just one count. The V and J genes are TRBV29-1 and TRBJ2-1; TRBD2 matches at 10 bases. CDR1 and CDR2 from the germline V gene are SQVTM and ANQGSEA. Trimming at V came to 7 bases and at J to 9 bases, leaving 9 bases not matched to a gene. The CDR3 has 13 residues. As DNA, the CDR3 is TGCAGCGCCTCCGGGACTAGCGTGACTGAGCAGTTCTTC. Its protein is CSASGTSVTEQFF.

CDR3 in amino acids: CASGFAGQGPYF. The CDR3 DNA is TGTGCTAGTGGTTTTGCGGGACAGGGCCCGTATTTT. The chain has TRBV12-5 and TRBJ2-3; 9 positions match TRBD1. The CDR3 is 12 amino acids. CDR1 and CDR2 from the germline V gene are LGHNT and FRNRAP. V was clipped by 3 bases and J by 14 bases; unmatched bases: 6.

This clone was recorded once. The chain joins TRBV5-5 to TRBJ2-5; maybe TRBD2 (5 bases). With 0 bases removed from V and 1 base from J, the gap between germline ends came to 22 bases. Looked up from germline, CDR1 is SGHKS and CDR2 is YYEKEE (reference sequence). CDR3 length equals 19 residues. This CDR3 reads CASSLGPRGLQRAQETQYF. CDR3 DNA: TGTGCCAGCAGCTTGGGCCCCCGAGGACTCCAACGGGCCCAAGAGACCCAGTACTTC. Variable domain in full (rest from reference TRBV5-5 and TRBJ2-5): DAGVTQSPTHLIKTRGQQVTLRCSPISGHKSVSWYQQVLGQGPQFIFQYYEKEERGRGNFPDRFSARQFPNYSSELNVNALLLGDSALYLCASSLGPRGLQRAQETQYFGPGTRLLVL.

V usage is TRBV6-5 and J usage is TRBJ1-3; 7 bases map to TRBD1. In germline, CDR1 is MNHEY, CDR2 SVGAGI. The ends lost 7 bases at V and 1 base at J; junction bases unmatched: 4. CDR3 length equals 14 residues. DNA of the CDR3: TGTGCCAGCACACGGGGACAGTCTGGAAACACCATATATTTT. Protein product: CASTRGQSGNTIYF.

This sequence joins TRBV5-6 and TRBJ1-2; TRBD1 aligns across 7 bases. CDR3 length: 15 residues. The V gene's germline CDR1 is SGHDT and CDR2 YYEEEE. The V and J ends lost 0 bases and 5 bases, in that order; junction bases with no gene match: 7. The CDR3 DNA reads TGTGCCAGCAGCTTGGCCAGGGGGTTCGATTATGGCTACACCTTC. Translation: CASSLARGFDYGYTF.

The chain uses TRBV27 and TRBJ2-2; 10 nucleotides align to TRBD2. CDR1 and CDR2 from the germline V gene are MNHEY and SMNVEV (reference sequence). Unmatched junction bases numbered 8, after V lost 2 bases and J lost 5 bases. The CDR3 consists of 17 residues. CDR3 nucleotide sequence: TGTGCCAGCAGTTTAAAACCCAGCGGGAGGGGAACCGGGGAGCTGTTTTTT. It specifies CASSLKPSGRGTGELFF.

The V gene is TRBV19, the J gene TRBJ1-1; D ambiguous. The V gene's germline CDR1 is LNHDA and CDR2 SQIVND (reference sequence). This CDR3 spans 12 amino acids. Trimming took 5 bases from V and 0 from J, leaving 4 bases between them. CDR3: CASSPLNTEAFF. As DNA, the CDR3 is TGTGCCAGTAGTCCTTTGAACACTGAAGCTTTCTTT.

This clone was recorded once. The CDR3 DNA follows: TGCGCCAGCGGCTCCGGGACAATGAACACTGAAGCTTTCTTT. Protein: CASGSGTMNTEAFF. The chain uses TRBV5-1 and TRBJ1-1, with a possible D match to TRBD1 (6 bases). Germline CDR1 and CDR2: SGHRS and YFSETQ. Trimming left V 7 bases short and J 0 bases short, with 13 bases between. The CDR3 is made up of 14 amino acids.

CDR3 sequence (DNA): TGTGCCAGCAGCTCAAGACCTAGCGGATTGGAGGGCGGTGAGCAGTTCTTC. This translates into CASSSRPSGLEGGEQFF. This rearrangement joins TRBV7-2 to TRBJ2-1, with 7 nucleotides matching TRBD2. Germline V lookup: CDR1 SGHTA, CDR2 FQGNSA. Trimming took 4 bases from V and 9 from J; bases not matched to a gene: 18. The CDR3 loop spans 17 amino acids.

A few counts support this clone. CDR3 sequence (DNA): TGTGCCAGCAGCCCCCTCGACAGCGACAATGAGCAGTTCTTC. This sequence encodes CASSPLDSDNEQFF. The V call is TRBV7-3, the J call TRBJ2-1; D might be TRBD1 (5 bases). This CDR3 spans 14 amino acids. Trimming stripped 5 bases from V and 5 bases from J, with 13 bases between. Germline V gene lookup returns CDR1 SGHTA and CDR2 FQGTGA.

V is TRBV5-4 and J is TRBJ2-2; tentatively, D is TRBD1 (7 bases). Looked up from germline, CDR1 is SGHNT and CDR2 is YYREEE (reference sequence). Trimming took 4 bases from V and 7 from J, leaving 17 bases between them. The CDR3 totals 15 residues. The CDR3 DNA follows: TGTGCCAGCAGCCCGCAGGGGGGAACGGGCGGGGAGCTGTTTTTT. Its translation: CASSPQGGTGGELFF.

Worth noting for this clone: The sample holds other DNA sequences that translate to the same CDR3. V and J are TRBV19 and TRBJ1-1; a possible D gene is TRBD1 (6 bases). This CDR3 is built from 13 residues. From germline, CDR1 is LNHDA and CDR2 SQIVND (reference sequence). Trimming left V 4 bases short and J 5 bases short, with 11 bases between. The CDR3 sequence: CASSNTGNTEAFF. CDR3 nucleotides: TGTGCCAGTAGTAATACAGGGAATACTGAAGCTTTCTTT.

This clone was picked up many times. The gene calls are TRBV7-2 and TRBJ2-2, with 7 bases matching TRBD2. Germline V gene data show CDR1 as SGHTA and CDR2 as FQGNSA. The CDR3 loop spans 17 amino acids. V dropped 2 bases and J dropped 5; count of bases not matched to a gene: 11. The CDR3 spells CASSLRSKRDWTGELFF. In nucleotides, the CDR3 is TGTGCCAGCAGCTTAAGAAGTAAGCGGGATTGGACCGGGGAGCTGTTTTTT. The full variable domain, with the rest looked up from reference TRBV7-2 and TRBJ2-2, is GAGVSQSPSNKVTEKGKDVELRCDPISGHTALYWYRQSLGQGLEFLIYFQGNSAPDKSGLPSDRFSAERTGGSVSTLTIQRTQQEDSAVYLCASSLRSKRDWTGELFFGEGSRLTVL.

The gene calls are TRBV12-3 or TRBV12-4 and TRBJ2-5; possibly TRBD2 for D (6 bases). The ends were cut back, 6 bases at V and 0 bases at J, with 8 bases in the middle. CDR3 length: 13 residues. The CDR3 region has the DNA TGTGCCAGCAGGGGGGACTACCAAGAGACCCAGTACTTC. Translation: CASRGDYQETQYF.

Details on this clone: An end of the junction differs from the germline gene, which may be a read error. The chain is built from TRBV18 and TRBJ1-1; D gene ambiguous. The CDR3 contains 15 residues. Looked up from germline, CDR1 is KGHSH and CDR2 is LQKENI. This CDR3 reads CASSPPAGMNTEAFF. The CDR3 coding sequence is TGTGCCAGCTCGCCACCAGCGGGAATGAACACTGAAGCTTTCTTT. Using reference TRBV18 and TRBJ1-1 for the parts outside the CDR3, the full variable domain is NAGVMQNPRHLVRRRGQEARLRCSPMKGHSHVYWYRQLPEEGLKFMVYLQKENIIDESGMPKERFSAEFPKEGPSILRIQQVVRGDSAAYFCASSPPAGMNTEAFFGQGTRLTVV.

The chain is built from TRBV7-2 and TRBJ2-7; 10 positions agree with TRBD2. V shed 3 bases and J 4 bases; nucleotides not matched to a gene: 9. This CDR3 has 16 amino acids. CDR1 and CDR2 (germline): SGHTA, FQGNSA. CDR3 in amino acids: CASSLGLAGVVYEQYF. Written as DNA, the CDR3 is TGTGCCAGCAGCTTGGGCCTAGCGGGAGTGGTGTACGAGCAGTACTTC.

The chain recombines TRBV5-1 with TRBJ2-3; 11 positions agree with TRBD2. In germline, CDR1 is SGHRS, CDR2 YFSETQ. The V gene end was trimmed by 0 bases and the J gene end by 0 bases; junction bases not matched to a gene: 6. The CDR3 extends over 18 amino acids. The CDR3 is CASSLEGTSGRSTDTQYF. The CDR3 DNA is TGCGCCAGCAGCTTGGAAGGGACTAGCGGACGTAGCACAGATACGCAGTATTTT.

This chain links TRBV18 with TRBJ1-6; D might be TRBD1 (6 bases). Between the trimmed V and J ends, which lost 6 bases and 7 bases, there was a span of 16 bases. This CDR3 has 15 amino acids. The germline V gene has CDR1 KGHSH and CDR2 LQKENI. CDR3 DNA: TGTGCCAGCTCCCTCTACAGGGCTGACAATTCACCCCTCCACTTT. Translated: CASSLYRADNSPLHF. Complete variable domain (other parts from reference TRBV18 and TRBJ1-6): NAGVMQNPRHLVRRRGQEARLRCSPMKGHSHVYWYRQLPEEGLKFMVYLQKENIIDESGMPKERFSAEFPKEGPSILRIQQVVRGDSAAYFCASSLYRADNSPLHFGNGTRLTVT.

The V and J genes are TRBV2 and TRBJ2-3; D call uncertain. The CDR3 spans 14 residues. The germline gives CDR1 SNHLY, CDR2 FYNNEI. The V and J ends lost 7 bases and 0 bases respectively, with 11 bases between them. The CDR3 DNA is TGTGCCAGCAAAATGGCGACTAGCACAGATACGCAGTATTTT. Amino acid sequence: CASKMATSTDTQYF.

This chain links TRBV28 with TRBJ2-7; D is undetermined. The CDR3 is 13 amino acids. Germline V gives CDR1 MDHEN, CDR2 SYDVKM. V was shortened by 4 bases and J by 2 bases, with 9 bases between the two germline ends. Here the CDR3 reads CASSSNRPYEQYF. The CDR3 bases are TGTGCCAGCAGTTCGAACAGACCCTACGAGCAGTACTTC.